Listed below are T cell receptor beta chains from one sample, sequenced in a study of human T cells and chemical hapten exposure. One entry per CDR3 protein results from TCRdb running MiXCR on the RACE reads. The sample has some 170,000 distinct CDR3 sequences, 20% to 25% seen once. Sequences were derived from whole blood, sampled in connection with sensitization to the hapten diphenylcyclopropenone (DPC). The receptor set was obtained from a woman aged 45 to 65 with alopecia areata. Some clones in this sample may be carry-over from other donors' samples. Both conserved end residues are part of each CDR3. A D gene is named only where the DNA matches it firmly. Part of the rows lack a size; the others show once, few, many or a class for expanded clones.

V	D	J	size	DNA	CDR3
TRBV2	-	TRBJ1-1	-	TGTGCCAGCTCACAGGTTTACACTGAAGCTTTCTTT	CASSQVYTEAFF
TRBV5-1	-	TRBJ2-7	few	TGCGCCAGCAGCTTGGGCTCACACAATTACGAGCAGTACTTC	CASSLGSHNYEQYF
TRBV5-1	TRBD1	TRBJ2-3	-	TGCGCCAGCAGGCCGGGACAGGGGTGGACAGATACGCAGTATTTT	CASRPGQGWTDTQYF
TRBV29-1	-	TRBJ1-5	many	TGCAGCGTTGGGGTTAGCAATCAGCCCCAGCATTTT	CSVGVSNQPQHF
TRBV10-3	TRBD2	TRBJ2-7	few	TGTGCCATCAGTGGCCGGGGGGAACAGTACGAGCAGTACTTC	CAISGRGEQYEQYF
TRBV20-1	TRBD2	TRBJ2-7	-	TGCAGTGCTTCCTGGACTAGCGGGAGGATCAACGAGCAGTACTTC	CSASWTSGRINEQYF
TRBV10-3	-	TRBJ1-1	-	TGTGCCATCAGTCAGGAACACGGGAACACTGAAGCTTTCTTT	CAISQEHGNTEAFF
TRBV20-1	-	TRBJ2-2	few	TGCAGTGCTAGAGAAGTGAACACCGGGGAGCTGTTTTTT	CSAREVNTGELFF
TRBV9	TRBD1	TRBJ2-1	-	TGTGCCAGCAGTCCTTATCGGGACAGGGGAACCTACAATGAGCAGTTCTTC	CASSPYRDRGTYNEQFF
TRBV29-1	-	TRBJ2-1	few	TGCAGCGTGGTCCCCTGGAGGGCCTACAATGAGCAGTTCTTC	CSVVPWRAYNEQFF
TRBV5-1	TRBD2	TRBJ2-1	-	TGCGCCAGCAGCTTGAACGAAGCGGGATCCTACAATGAGCAGTTCTTC	CASSLNEAGSYNEQFF
TRBV7-2	TRBD2	TRBJ2-3	few	TGTGCCAGCAGCTTACCTAGCGGGATTACAGATACGCAGTATTTT	CASSLPSGITDTQYF
TRBV5-6	-	TRBJ1-2	-	TGTGCCAGCAGCTCAGCAGCCCACTATGGCTACACCTTC	CASSSAAHYGYTF
TRBV7-9	-	TRBJ1-4	-	TGTGCCAGCAGCCCCTGGCAGGGGACGGGGGAAAAACTGGTTTTT	CASSPWQGTGEKLVF
TRBV28	TRBD2	TRBJ2-5	-	TGTGCCATTAGCGGGAGCCCTCACCAAGAGACCCAGTACTTC	CAISGSPHQETQYF
TRBV25-1	-	TRBJ2-7	-	TGTGCCAGCAGTGAATCAAGGGGGTACCATAAGGAGCAGTACTTC	CASSESRGYHKEQYF
TRBV5-6	TRBD2	TRBJ2-1	few	TGTGCCAGCAGCACCCCCAGACTAGCGGGGTACAATGAGCAGTTCTTC	CASSTPRLAGYNEQFF
TRBV20-1	-	TRBJ1-2	few	TGCAGTGCCACCGACAGTAAAGTTGACTATGGCTACACCTTC	CSATDSKVDYGYTF
TRBV27	TRBD1	TRBJ1-2	few	TGTGCCAGCAGTTTAAACAGGGGTGGCGGCTACACCTTC	CASSLNRGGGYTF
TRBV25-1	TRBD2	TRBJ2-1	-	TGTGCCAGCAGTGACACGGCCGGGACTAGCGATTTCAATGAGCAGTTCTTC	CASSDTAGTSDFNEQFF
TRBV10-3	TRBD1	TRBJ1-5	-	TGTGCCATCAGTGACGGGACAGGAAGCAATCAGCCCCAGCATTTT	CAISDGTGSNQPQHF
TRBV20-1	-	TRBJ1-1	-	TGCAGTGCTAGCACGGGACTCCCGAACACTGAAGCTTTCTTT	CSASTGLPNTEAFF
TRBV7-7	TRBD1	TRBJ2-2	-	TGTGCCAGCAGCTTACTCCCTCCGGGACAGGGGTTCACCGGGGAGCTGTTTTTT	CASSLLPPGQGFTGELFF
TRBV7-9	-	TRBJ2-1	-	TGTGCCAGCAGCTTTCAGCCTCCCTACAATGAGCAGTTCTTC	CASSFQPPYNEQFF
TRBV2	-	TRBJ2-1	-	TGTGCCAGCCCCCGAAATCCCTCCTACAATGAGCAGTTCTTC	CASPRNPSYNEQFF
TRBV6-5	-	TRBJ1-3	once	TGTGCCAGCAGCCAGGGGCTGGGCTCTGGAAACACCATATATTTT	CASSQGLGSGNTIYF
TRBV29-1	-	TRBJ1-1	-	TGCAGCGTTGAGCTCAGGGACACTGAAGCTTTCTTT	CSVELRDTEAFF
TRBV11-1	TRBD2	TRBJ2-1	few	TGTGCCAGCAGCTTAGTGTTGGTAGCGGGAGCACGTAATGAGCAGTTCTTC	CASSLVLVAGARNEQFF
TRBV20-1	TRBD2	TRBJ2-5	few	TGCAGTGCTAGAGGGACTAGCGGGAGTGAGACCCAGTACTTC	CSARGTSGSETQYF
TRBV28	TRBD1	TRBJ1-4	many	TGTGCCAGCAGTGGGCGGACAGGGGGAAGTGATGAAAAACTGTTTTTT	CASSGRTGGSDEKLFF
TRBV5-1	-	TRBJ1-1	-	TGCGCCAGCAGCTTGGACTGGACAGCGTCGGCTTTCTTT	CASSLDWTASAFF
TRBV7-9	-	TRBJ2-1	-	TGTGCCAGCAGCTTAGGACTAGGAGGCACCTACAATGAGCAGTTCTTC	CASSLGLGGTYNEQFF
TRBV29-1	-	TRBJ1-1	-	TGCAGCGTTGAAGATAGGAAAACAGAAGCTTTCTTT	CSVEDRKTEAFF